These 14 T cell receptor beta chains share one sample of origin, sequenced in a study of blood T cell repertoires in COVID-19. Using immunoSEQ multiplex PCR, the repertoire was profiled, and TCRdb retains in-frame clones only, with some absent. Seen here are under 150,000 clones, approximately 82% observed once, and the top ten hold 5.5% to 6%. The sample taken for sequencing was peripheral blood. The receptor source for this set is a man aged 80 or over with active or convalescent COVID-19.

The chain employs TRBV28 and TRBJ1-6; D unclear. Looked up from germline, CDR1 is MDHEN and CDR2 is SYDVKM. Trimming left V 5 bases short and J 5 bases short, with 10 bases between. This CDR3 region has 14 residues. CDR3 DNA: TGTGCCAGCAGTCCCTACAGAAATAATTCACCCCTCCACTTT. Its translation is CASSPYRNNSPLHF.

V usage is TRBV19 and J usage is TRBJ1-1; 8 bases are a match to TRBD1. Unmatched junction bases numbered 7, after V lost 0 bases and J lost 1 base. CDR1 and CDR2 (germline): LNHDA, SQIVND (reference sequence). This CDR3 spans 17 amino acids. The CDR3 DNA reads as TGTGCCAGTAGTATAGATTCCCCGGGACAGGCGAACACTGAAGCTTTCTTT. It is translated as CASSIDSPGQANTEAFF.

V gene TRBV12-3 or TRBV12-4 combines with J gene TRBJ1-6; D perhaps matches TRBD1 (5 bases). The V end was cut by 8 bases, the J end by 13 bases, with 15 bases between. The CDR3 contains 12 residues. The DNA of the CDR3 is TGTGCCAGCCTCTCTGGGGGGGGTCCCCTCCACTTT. Amino acid sequence: CASLSGGGPLHF.

The chain combines TRBV13 with TRBJ2-3, with D maybe TRBD1 (5 bases). The CDR3 runs to 14 residues. The V end was cut by 8 bases, the J end by 2 bases, with 14 bases between. CDR1 is PRHDT, CDR2 FYEKMQ, per germline (reference sequence). The CDR3 here is CASGIGANTDTQYF. Here the CDR3 DNA reads TGTGCCAGCGGGATAGGGGCCAACACAGATACGCAGTATTTT.

Concerning this clone: The junction differs from germline at one of its ends, possibly a read error. The V call is TRBV7-2, the J call TRBJ2-1; 7 bases line up with TRBD1. This CDR3 is 11 amino acids long. CDR1 and CDR2 (germline): SGHTA, FQGNSA. CDR3 sequence (DNA): TGTGCCGGCAGCTTTGGGGACAGACAGTTCTTC. Amino acids: CAGSFGDRQFF.

This clone showed up just a few times. The CDR3 sequence: CASSFTGGSSGGPQHF. In DNA form, the CDR3 reads TGTGCCAGCAGCTTCACAGGGGGCTCAAGCGGTGGGCCCCAGCATTTT. The gene calls are TRBV7-2 and TRBJ1-5, with TRBD1 matching 9 bases. CDR1 and CDR2 from the germline V gene are SGHTA and FQGNSA. This CDR3 spans 16 amino acids. Germline trimming cut 3 bases from V and 9 bases from J; bases unmatched to any gene: 12.

The chain recombines TRBV7-8 with TRBJ1-3; D uncertain. The V gene lost 0 bases and the J gene lost 1 base, with 4 bases spanning the gap. The V gene's germline CDR1 is SGHVS and CDR2 FQNEAQ. The CDR3 sequence is 14 residues long. CDR3 DNA: TGTGCCAGCAGCTTAGCCGGTTCTGGAAACACCATATATTTT. Its protein is CASSLAGSGNTIYF.

The CDR3 loop is CASSPTSGGAQETQYF. The CDR3, as DNA: TGTGCCAGCAGTCCGACTAGCGGGGGGGCCCAAGAGACCCAGTACTTC. The chain is built from TRBV27 and TRBJ2-5, with 14 nucleotides matching TRBD2. The V and J ends lost 5 bases and 1 base, in that order; junction bases with no gene match: 3. The CDR3 spans 16 residues. Germline V lookup: CDR1 MNHEY, CDR2 SMNVEV (reference sequence).

This clone was counted a single time. V usage is TRBV4-1 and J usage is TRBJ1-1; 11 bases map to TRBD1. The CDR3 extends over 16 amino acids. V was clipped by 4 bases and J by 3 bases; unmatched bases: 7. Germline CDR1 and CDR2: MGHRA and YSYEKL. The CDR3 nucleotides are TGCGCCAGCAGCCGGAGAGCGGGACAGGGGGACACTGAAGCTTTCTTT. It specifies CASSRRAGQGDTEAFF.

The chain is built from TRBV7-9 and TRBJ2-7, with 10 bases that match TRBD1. Germline V gives CDR1 SEHNR, CDR2 FQNEAQ (reference sequence). The CDR3 runs to 15 residues. J gave up 3 bases and V 5 bases, and 7 bases lay outside the gene matches. Here the CDR3 reads CASSPTTGGFYEQYF. The CDR3 DNA sequence: TGTGCCAGCAGCCCAACGACAGGGGGCTTCTACGAGCAGTACTTC.

The chain combines TRBV15 with TRBJ1-3; D possibly corresponds to TRBD1 (6 bases). This CDR3 is built from 16 residues. Trimming took 0 bases from V and 0 from J, leaving 9 bases between them. Germline CDR1 is LNHNV and CDR2 is YYDKDF (reference sequence). CDR3 bases: TGTGCCACCAGCAGAGACAGGGGTTTCTCTGGAAACACCATATATTTT. Encoded protein: CATSRDRGFSGNTIYF.

The gene calls are TRBV2 and TRBJ1-5; TRBD1 is a possible D gene (5 bases). CDR3 length: 13 amino acids. Germline V lookup: CDR1 SNHLY, CDR2 FYNNEI. V lost 3 bases to trimming and J lost 10 bases, with 13 bases between them. DNA for the CDR3: TGTGCCAGCAGTGAGTCGGTCGGGGGACCCCAGCATTTT. Translated, it gives CASSESVGGPQHF.

The chain uses TRBV2 and TRBJ2-5; D is possibly TRBD2 (5 bases). CDR3 length equals 14 residues. Germline V CDR1 and CDR2: SNHLY, FYNNEI. Trimming cost V 3 bases and J 5 bases, with 13 bases left between them. The CDR3 loop is CASSDGSSWETQYF. The CDR3 bases are TGTGCCAGCAGTGACGGTTCTAGCTGGGAGACCCAGTACTTC.

The rearrangement links TRBV6-4 to TRBJ1-1; 7 bases line up with TRBD1. The CDR3 length is 13 residues. The junction had 2 bases not matched to a gene; V was cut back by 5 bases and J by 2 bases. The germline V gene has CDR1 MRHNA and CDR2 SNTAGT. The CDR3 DNA follows: TGTGCCAGCAGTTGGGACAGCAACACTGAAGCTTTCTTT. It specifies CASSWDSNTEAFF.